This TCR beta chain was captured in a study of early T cells in non-severe SARS-CoV-2 infection (dated by TCRdb to about 2021). Context from the whole study: Because TCR sequencing relied on bulk RNA taken from unsorted whole blood, pairing of alpha and beta chains was not possible. Study-level results and caveats: VDJdb matching was skewed toward anti-spike CD8 responses and likely underestimated virus-specific expansions, missing private and CD4 specificities.

Library generation was performed with 5' RACE. Data came from a NextSeq 500. To correct for sequencing error and PCR bias, the TCR library protocol tagged individual cDNA molecules with unique molecular identifiers. TCR alpha and beta chains were both sequenced, and the abundances of alpha and beta sequences in each sample were closely correlated with each other. The authors processed their data as follows. V gene, J gene and CDR3 annotation of TCR sequences was performed with Decombinator V4. Expanded TCRs were defined as changing significantly between any two time points under a Poisson model with p below 0.0001. TCR abundances were normalised to the total number of TCRs sequenced per sample and expressed as counts per million. MAIT TCRs were defined by TRAV1-2 paired with TRAJ12, TRAJ20 or TRAJ33, and iNKT TCRs by TRAV10 paired with TRAJ18. VDJdb, accessed 1 November 2021, was searched for CMV, EBV and SARS-CoV-2 annotated TCRs, with TCRs annotated for multiple antigens excluded. Starting from the raw public reads, TCRdb applied fastp trimming at Q25, assembled clones with MiXCR and retained in-frame beta chains. All rows with the same CDR3 protein become a single entry with the most common DNA and genes. TCRdb's processing, not the authors' own work, is the source of the V and J calls. Counted in this sample were around 58,000 distinct CDR3 sequences; roughly 7.1% of them appeared once. Jointly, the top ten make up roughly 10% of the sample.

This clonotype was detected ten times or more. No antigen is known for it. Base-call qualities are not available, and no considerably larger clone is one nucleotide away. This was a case-control study nested in a cohort of healthcare workers in London, UK, who had nasopharyngeal swab PCR tests and blood samples taken every week. Healthcare workers were enrolled in the week of the UK lockdown, from 23 to 31 March 2020, and were followed every week for up to roughly 15 weeks. The CDR3 runs 12 amino acids, cysteine and phenylalanine included. Left in the record is the CDR3 DNA by itself, 36 bases read in frame from the first base. V is cut by 7 bases and J by 4 bases, and the space between the germline ends is 7 bases. Looking up the germline V gene yields CDR1 KGHDR and CDR2 SFDVKD.

The material was whole blood, obtained at baseline. The chain employs TRBV24-1 and TRBJ2-1; TRBD2 is perhaps the D gene, given 6 matching bases. The receptor comes from an adult who was a healthcare worker with PCR-confirmed SARS-CoV-2 infection or an uninfected control (not recorded which). The DNA sequence is as follows: TGTGCCACCAGCGGGACTTACAATGAGCAGTTCTTC. Its amino acids are CATSGTYNEQFF.